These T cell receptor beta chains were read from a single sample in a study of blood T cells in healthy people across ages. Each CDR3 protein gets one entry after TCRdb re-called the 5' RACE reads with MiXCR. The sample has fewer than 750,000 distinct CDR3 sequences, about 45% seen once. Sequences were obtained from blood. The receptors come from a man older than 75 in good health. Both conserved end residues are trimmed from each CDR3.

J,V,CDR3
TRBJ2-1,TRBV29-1,SVDRVSYNEQF
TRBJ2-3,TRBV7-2,ASSLQLGQGISEY
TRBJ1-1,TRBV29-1,SVENQGDGNTEAF
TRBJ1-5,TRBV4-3,ASSQDSASQQPQH
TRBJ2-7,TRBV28,ASSPGVSYGQY
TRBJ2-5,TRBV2,ASSGEQETQY
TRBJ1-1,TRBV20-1,SARDVQQNTEAF
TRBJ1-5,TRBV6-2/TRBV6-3,ASSTRTGNQPQH
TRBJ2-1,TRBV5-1,ASSLVPGAYNEQF
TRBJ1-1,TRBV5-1,ASRVAQGPEAF
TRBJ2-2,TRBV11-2,ASSLYRGIARELF
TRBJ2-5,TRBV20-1,SAPPSAHQETQY
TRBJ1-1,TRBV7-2,ASSLNGLYSEAF
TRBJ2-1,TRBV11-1,ASSLQDVAEQF
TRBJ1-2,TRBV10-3,AISGGDYGYT
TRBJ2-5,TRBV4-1,ASSLEQGTEETQY
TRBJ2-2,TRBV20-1,SARPQANTGELF
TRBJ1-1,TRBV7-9,ASSTSRGTNTEAF
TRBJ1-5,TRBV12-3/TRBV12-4,ASSLGRRSNQPQH
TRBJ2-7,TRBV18,ASSPPSKVDEQY
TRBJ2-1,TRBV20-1,SALIPHNYNEQF
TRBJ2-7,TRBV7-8,ASSLAQISYEQY
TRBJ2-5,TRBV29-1,SVALGAYETQY
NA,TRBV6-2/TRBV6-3,ASSYWALDYEQY
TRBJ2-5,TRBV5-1,ASSLNGGKETQY
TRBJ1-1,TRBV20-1,SGRQPATEAF
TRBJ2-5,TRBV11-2,ASSSAPAGVVETQY
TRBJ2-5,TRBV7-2,ASSLRGAGRFQETQY
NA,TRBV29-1,SARTSGDYEQY
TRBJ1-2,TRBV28,ASSLATGINYGYT
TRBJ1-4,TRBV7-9,ASSSWTSVMEKLF
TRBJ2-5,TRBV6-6,ASRTEETQY
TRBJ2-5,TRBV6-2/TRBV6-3,ASSVLDRGETQY
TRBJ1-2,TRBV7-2,ASSQGELNYGYT
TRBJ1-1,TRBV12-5,ASGLGVNTEAF
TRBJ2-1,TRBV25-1,ASSISGSSYNEQF
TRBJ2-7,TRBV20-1,SARTGGVYEQY
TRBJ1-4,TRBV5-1,ASSGTVTGEKLF
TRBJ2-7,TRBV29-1,SVGQTSLSEQY
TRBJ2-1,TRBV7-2,ASSRSGGAGGLGEQF